Reported below is one T cell receptor beta chain. The data stem from a study of CD8+ T cells in alopecia areata. The authors extracted RNA and reverse transcribed it into cDNA as the sequencing template. Data came from immunoSEQ multiplex PCR; TCRdb stores just in-frame clones and leaves some out. This sample yields roughly 120,000 clones, of which roughly two fifths are seen a single time; over 3% belongs to the top ten. The sequence derives from a human donor with alopecia areata. Sequenced material: CD4+ T cells sorted from blood.

CDR3 DNA: TGTGCCAGCAGCTTATTGGCCCGAGGGAGCAATCAGCCCCAGCATTTT. Its protein is CASSLLARGSNQPQHF. V and J are TRBV7-2 and TRBJ1-5, with no clear D. V lost 2 bases, J lost 1 base, and 12 bases lay in between. The CDR3 length is 16 residues. Germline V CDR1 and CDR2: SGHTA, FQGNSA.